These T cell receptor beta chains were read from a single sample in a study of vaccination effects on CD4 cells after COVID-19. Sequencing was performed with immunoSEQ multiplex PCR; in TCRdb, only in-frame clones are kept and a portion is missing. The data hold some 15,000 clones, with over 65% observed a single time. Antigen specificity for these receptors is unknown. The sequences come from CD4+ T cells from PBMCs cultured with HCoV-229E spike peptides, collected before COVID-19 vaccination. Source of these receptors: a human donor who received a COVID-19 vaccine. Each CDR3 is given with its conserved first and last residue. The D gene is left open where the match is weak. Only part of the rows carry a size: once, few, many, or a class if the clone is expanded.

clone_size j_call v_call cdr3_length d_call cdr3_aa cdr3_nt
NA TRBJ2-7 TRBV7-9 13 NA CASSQTVTYEQYF TGTGCCAGCAGCCAGACAGTTACCTACGAGCAGTACTTC
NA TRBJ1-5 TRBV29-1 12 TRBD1 CSIGQGDQPQHF TGCAGCATCGGACAGGGGGATCAGCCCCAGCATTTT
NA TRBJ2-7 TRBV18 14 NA CASSRGTVGGEQYF TGTGCCAGCTCCCGGGGGACCGTCGGGGGCGAGCAGTACTTC
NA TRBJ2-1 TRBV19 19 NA CASSIPFVSSTLSYNEQFF TGTGCCAGTAGTATCCCATTTGTGTCTAGCACCCTCTCCTACAATGAGCAGTTCTTC
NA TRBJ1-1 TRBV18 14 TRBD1 CASSLRTGNTEAFF TGTGCCAGCTCACTGAGGACAGGGAACACTGAAGCTTTCTTT
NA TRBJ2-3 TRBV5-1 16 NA CASSPTGGGRTDTQYF TGCGCCAGCAGCCCGACCGGCGGGGGCCGCACAGATACGCAGTATTTT
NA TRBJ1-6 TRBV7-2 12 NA CASSRGSSPLHF TGTGCCAGCAGCAGGGGTTCCTCACCCCTCCACTTT
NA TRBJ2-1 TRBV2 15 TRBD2 CASSLAGGAYNEQFF TGTGCCAGCAGTCTAGCGGGAGGGGCTTACAATGAGCAGTTCTTC
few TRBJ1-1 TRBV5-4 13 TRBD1 CASSWTGGTEAFF TGTGCCAGCAGCTGGACAGGGGGCACTGAAGCTTTCTTT
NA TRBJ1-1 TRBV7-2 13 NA CASSSMQNTEAFF TGTGCCAGCAGTTCTATGCAGAACACTGAAGCTTTCTTT
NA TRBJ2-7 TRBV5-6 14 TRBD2 CASSLAGGVYEQYF TGTGCCAGCAGCTTGGCCGGGGGGGTCTACGAGCAGTACTTC
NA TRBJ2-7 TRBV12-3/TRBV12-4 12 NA CASGGDPYEQYF TGTGCCAGCGGCGGGGACCCCTACGAGCAGTACTTC
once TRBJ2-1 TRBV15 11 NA CATSSQGKQFF TGTGCCACCAGCAGTCAAGGCAAGCAGTTCTTC
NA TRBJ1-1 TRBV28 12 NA CAGGTLNTEAFF TGTGCCGGGGGAACTTTGAACACTGAAGCTTTCTTT
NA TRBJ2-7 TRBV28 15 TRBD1 CASTLGTGGLYEQYF TGTGCCAGCACCTTAGGGACAGGGGGACTCTACGAGCAGTACTTC
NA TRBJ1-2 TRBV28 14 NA CASRHMSGEGGYTF TGTGCCAGCAGGCACATGTCTGGGGAGGGTGGCTACACCTTC
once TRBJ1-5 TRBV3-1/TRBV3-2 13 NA CASSQGGPQPQHF TGTGCCAGCAGCCAAGGAGGCCCTCAGCCCCAGCATTTT
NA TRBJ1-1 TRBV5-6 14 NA CASSLGPMNTEAFF TGTGCCAGCAGCCTCGGGCCGATGAACACTGAAGCTTTCTTT
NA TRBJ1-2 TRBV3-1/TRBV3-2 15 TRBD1 CASSQGGQGKNGYTF TGTGCCAGCAGCCAAGGCGGACAGGGGAAGAACGGCTACACCTTC
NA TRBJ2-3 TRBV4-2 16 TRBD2 CASSHAGVASTDTQYF TGTGCCAGCAGCCACGCGGGGGTAGCTAGCACAGATACGCAGTATTTT
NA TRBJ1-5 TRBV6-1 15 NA CASSDPAFSNQPQHF TGTGCCAGCAGTGACCCAGCCTTTAGCAATCAGCCCCAGCATTTT
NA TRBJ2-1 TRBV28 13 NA CASRGPLYNEQFF TGTGCCAGCAGGGGACCCCTTTACAATGAGCAGTTCTTC
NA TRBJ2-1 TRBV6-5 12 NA CASRTGDSTQFF TGTGCCAGCAGAACTGGGGATTCGACTCAGTTCTTC
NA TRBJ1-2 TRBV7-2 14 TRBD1 CASSPTTGQNGYTF TGTGCCAGCAGCCCAACGACAGGGCAAAATGGCTACACCTTC
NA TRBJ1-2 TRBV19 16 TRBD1 CASSPSTGKVHYGYTF TGTGCCAGTAGTCCCTCGACAGGGAAGGTTCACTATGGCTACACCTTC
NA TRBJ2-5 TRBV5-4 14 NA CASSSQKSKETQYF TGTGCCAGCAGCTCACAGAAGTCGAAAGAGACCCAGTACTTC
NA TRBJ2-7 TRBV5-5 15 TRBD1 CASSPGQVSSYEQYF TGTGCCAGCAGCCCGGGACAGGTTAGCTCCTACGAGCAGTACTTC
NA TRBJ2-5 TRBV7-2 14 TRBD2 CASSLGGAPETQYF TGTGCCAGCAGCTTGGGAGGGGCCCCGGAGACCCAGTACTTC
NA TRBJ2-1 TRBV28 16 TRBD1 CASSLLRTGGYNEQFF TGTGCCAGCAGTTTATTACGGACAGGGGGTTACAATGAGCAGTTCTTC
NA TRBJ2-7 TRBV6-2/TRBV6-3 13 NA CASSYVRSYEQYF TGTGCCAGCAGTTACGTTCGCTCCTACGAGCAGTACTTC
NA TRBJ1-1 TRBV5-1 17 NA CASSFGPPGRETPEAFF TGCGCCAGCAGCTTTGGCCCCCCCGGCAGGGAAACCCCTGAAGCTTTCTTT
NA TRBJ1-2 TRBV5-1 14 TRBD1 CASSLAQGADGYTF TGCGCCAGCAGCTTAGCACAGGGGGCTGATGGCTACACCTTC
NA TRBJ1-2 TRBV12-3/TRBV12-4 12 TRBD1 CASRGTGLGYTF TGTGCCAGCAGGGGGACAGGACTTGGCTACACCTTC
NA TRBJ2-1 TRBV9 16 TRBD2 CASSEQPGLAGAAQFF TGTGCCAGCAGCGAGCAACCGGGACTAGCGGGAGCTGCGCAGTTCTTC
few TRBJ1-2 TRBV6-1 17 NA CASSEQGGAGAFYGYTF TGTGCCAGCAGTGAACAAGGGGGGGCAGGGGCTTTCTATGGCTACACCTTC
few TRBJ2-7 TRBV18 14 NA CASSRAAGTYEQYF TGTGCCAGCTCACGGGCGGCGGGCACCTACGAGCAGTACTTC
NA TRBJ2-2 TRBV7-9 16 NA CASSRLGYANTGELFF TGTGCCAGCAGCCGGCTTGGGTACGCGAACACCGGGGAGCTGTTTTTT
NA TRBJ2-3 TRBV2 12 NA CASSPGGDTQYF TGTGCCAGCAGCCCTGGGGGAGATACGCAGTATTTT
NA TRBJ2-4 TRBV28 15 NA CASTMGQMAKNIQYF TGTGCCAGCACCATGGGGCAAATGGCCAAAAACATTCAGTACTTC
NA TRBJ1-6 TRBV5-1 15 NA CASSLIGEGGSPLHF TGCGCCAGCAGCTTGATAGGGGAAGGGGGTTCACCCCTCCACTTT
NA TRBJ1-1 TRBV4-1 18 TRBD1 CASSQDGGTGTRNTEAFF TGCGCCAGCAGCCAAGATGGGGGGACAGGGACCAGGAACACTGAAGCTTTCTTT
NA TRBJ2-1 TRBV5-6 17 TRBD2 CASSFLGLAGVDNEQFF TGTGCCAGCAGCTTTTTGGGACTAGCGGGAGTGGACAATGAGCAGTTCTTC
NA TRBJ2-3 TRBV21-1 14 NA CASISTPGSDTQYF TGTGCCAGCATCTCCACCCCGGGATCAGATACGCAGTATTTT
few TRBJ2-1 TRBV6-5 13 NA CASEAISYNEQFF TGTGCCAGCGAGGCGATTTCCTACAATGAGCAGTTCTTC
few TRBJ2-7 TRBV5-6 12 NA CASSWGVYEQYF TGTGCCAGCAGCTGGGGGGTCTACGAGCAGTACTTC
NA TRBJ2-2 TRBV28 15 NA CASSLPPANTGELFF TGTGCCAGCAGTTTGCCCCCCGCTAACACCGGGGAGCTGTTTTTT
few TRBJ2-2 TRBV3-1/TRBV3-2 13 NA CASSQANTGELFF TGTGCCAGCAGCCAAGCGAACACCGGGGAGCTGTTTTTT
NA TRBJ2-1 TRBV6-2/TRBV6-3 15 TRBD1 CASSYGTGERNEQFF TGTGCCAGCAGTTACGGGACAGGGGAGAGGAATGAGCAGTTCTTC
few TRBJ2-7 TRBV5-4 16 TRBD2 CASSLGAGGPTYEQYF TGTGCCAGCAGCTTGGGAGCGGGAGGGCCGACCTACGAGCAGTACTTC
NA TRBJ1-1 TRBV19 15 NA CASMGTAGRNTEAFF TGTGCCAGTATGGGAACGGCAGGGCGGAACACTGAAGCTTTCTTT
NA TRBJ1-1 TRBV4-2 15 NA CASSQEGTLNTEAFF TGTGCCAGCAGCCAAGAAGGGACCTTGAACACTGAAGCTTTCTTT
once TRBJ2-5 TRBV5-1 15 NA CASSWGGGGAKTQYF TGCGCCAGCAGCTGGGGAGGGGGTGGAGCGAAGACCCAGTACTTC
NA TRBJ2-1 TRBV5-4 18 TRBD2 CASSRDGRGAASYNEQFF TGTGCCAGCAGCCGCGACGGGCGGGGGGCAGCCTCCTACAATGAGCAGTTCTTC